Listed below are T cell receptor beta chains from one sample, sequenced in a study of CD8+ T cells in alopecia areata. Assay: immunoSEQ multiplex PCR; the TCRdb copy retains only in-frame clones and omits some. The table shows some 190,000 clones, with more than 55% occurring only once. The sequenced sample was CD4+ T cells sorted from blood, obtained at week 4, from a patient treated with tofacitinib. The receptors were sampled from a human donor with alopecia areata. CDR3s include the opening cysteine and the closing phenylalanine or tryptophan. The D gene is left open where the match is weak. Part of the rows lack a size; the others show once, few, many or a class for expanded clones.

j_call | clone_size | v_call | d_call | cdr3_aa | cdr3_nt
TRBJ1-1 | . | TRBV15 | TRBD1 | CATSRDRDRQNTEAFF | TGTGCCACCAGCAGAGATAGGGACAGGCAGAACACTGAAGCTTTCTTT
TRBJ2-7 | . | TRBV5-1 | . | CASSLYVTTEQYF | TGCGCCAGCAGCTTGTACGTGACTACGGAGCAGTACTTC
TRBJ1-2 | . | TRBV30 | . | CAWQGGYGYTF | TGTGCCTGGCAGGGAGGCTATGGCTACACCTTC
TRBJ2-1 | . | TRBV29-1 | TRBD2 | CSVEGRLAGINEQFF | TGCAGCGTTGAAGGCAGGCTAGCGGGAATCAATGAGCAGTTCTTC
TRBJ2-2 | . | TRBV27 | TRBD1 | CASSFSDRGGLFF | TGTGCCAGCAGTTTTTCCGACAGGGGAGGGCTGTTTTTT
TRBJ2-7 | . | TRBV5-1 | . | CASSLEAGYEQYF | TGCGCCAGCAGCTTGGAGGCGGGCTACGAGCAGTACTTC
TRBJ2-3 | . | TRBV28 | TRBD1 | CASSSLDRGPEYF | TGTGCCAGCAGTTCCCTTGACAGGGGGCCGGAGTATTTT
TRBJ2-5 | . | TRBV15 | . | CATSKGTVQETQYF | TGTGCCACCAGCAAAGGGACGGTACAAGAGACCCAGTACTTC
TRBJ2-1 | . | TRBV18 | . | CASSTSQRQAEQFF | TGTGCCAGCTCAACTTCTCAGCGTCAAGCCGAGCAGTTCTTC
TRBJ2-5 | . | TRBV7-2 | . | CASSSYETQETQYF | TGTGCCAGCAGCTCATACGAGACCCAAGAGACCCAGTACTTC
TRBJ1-5 | once | TRBV25-1 | . | CASSDDRSNQPQHF | TGTGCCAGCAGTGACGACAGGAGCAATCAGCCCCAGCATTTT
TRBJ2-5 | few | TRBV28 | TRBD1 | CASSLPRGQETQYF | TGTGCCAGCAGTTTACCCAGGGGGCAAGAGACCCAGTACTTC
TRBJ1-4 | . | TRBV30 | . | CAWSAPERGNEKLFF | TGTGCCTGGAGTGCCCCGGAGAGGGGTAATGAAAAACTGTTTTTT
TRBJ1-1 | . | TRBV29-1 | . | CSVASPIGTNTEAFF | TGCAGCGTTGCTAGCCCTATCGGGACGAACACTGAAGCTTTCTTT
TRBJ2-7 | few | TRBV5-6 | . | CASSLVRNYEQYF | TGTGCCAGCAGCTTGGTGCGAAACTACGAGCAGTACTTC
TRBJ2-7 | . | TRBV29-1 | TRBD1 | CSVELGGQGILYEQYF | TGCAGCGTTGAATTAGGGGGACAGGGGATCTTATACGAGCAGTACTTC
TRBJ2-7 | . | TRBV30 | . | CAWTGAGHEQYF | TGTGCCTGGACGGGGGCAGGACACGAGCAGTACTTC
TRBJ2-7 | . | TRBV15 | TRBD2 | CATSRAPAGGLNEQYF | TGTGCCACCAGCAGAGCCCCAGCGGGAGGGTTGAACGAGCAGTACTTC
TRBJ1-5 | . | TRBV7-8 | . | CASSPRRIEWQGMAGSNQPQHF | TGTGCCAGCAGCCCTAGGAGGATAGAGTGGCAGGGGATGGCTGGAAGCAATCAGCCCCAGCATTTT
TRBJ2-5 | . | TRBV4-1 | TRBD2 | CASSQGLAGGETQYF | TGCGCCAGCAGCCAAGGTCTAGCGGGAGGAGAGACCCAGTACTTC
TRBJ2-2 | . | TRBV27 | . | CASSLGNTGELFF | TGTGCCAGCAGCCTAGGGAACACCGGGGAGCTGTTTTTT
TRBJ1-2 | . | TRBV28 | . | CASSAAGFYGYTF | TGTGCCAGCAGTGCGGCAGGGTTCTATGGCTACACCTTC
TRBJ2-3 | many | TRBV20-1 | . | CSARPDTQYF | TGCAGTGCCCGGCCGGATACGCAGTATTTT
TRBJ1-5 | few | TRBV30 | . | CAWSVRWGQPQHF | TGTGCCTGGAGTGTACGATGGGGTCAGCCCCAGCATTTT
TRBJ2-7 | . | TRBV30 | . | CAWSQPGQAYEQYF | TGTGCCTGGAGTCAACCGGGACAAGCCTACGAGCAGTACTTC
TRBJ2-7 | . | TRBV18 | TRBD2 | CASSQGGYEQYF | TGTGCCAGCTCGCAGGGAGGGTACGAGCAGTACTTC
TRBJ1-1 | . | TRBV29-1 | . | CSVSDRLNTEAFF | TGCAGCGTCTCAGACAGACTGAACACTGAAGCTTTCTTT
TRBJ2-1 | once | TRBV20-1 | TRBD2 | CSAFASGRGFF | TGCAGTGCATTTGCTAGCGGGAGAGGATTCTTC
TRBJ1-2 | . | TRBV5-1 | . | CASSFTDGQYGYTF | TGCGCCAGCAGCTTCACGGACGGACAATATGGCTACACCTTC
TRBJ1-5 | . | TRBV29-1 | TRBD1 | CSVGDRDDQPQHF | TGCAGCGTGGGGGACAGGGATGATCAGCCCCAGCATTTT
TRBJ2-1 | few | TRBV29-1 | . | CSVTPGGEQFF | TGCAGCGTTACCCCTGGGGGGGAGCAGTTCTTC
TRBJ1-4 | . | TRBV6-5 | . | CASSSPGTTNEKLFF | TGTGCCAGCAGTTCCCCAGGGACAACTAATGAAAAACTGTTTTTT
TRBJ1-2 | . | TRBV7-2 | . | CASSLGALKNYTF | TGTGCCAGCAGCTTAGGGGCCCTGAAGAACTACACCTTC